The 27 T cell receptor beta chains in this list originate from one sample, sequenced in a study of blood T cells in healthy people across ages. The use of a sample-barcoded 5' primer and a J-beta primer mix characterized a second PCR of 7 to 11 cycles. TCRdb redid the calling of the 5' RACE reads with MiXCR, one entry per CDR3 protein. The sample holds some 800,000 distinct CDR3 sequences, roughly 44% seen once. Sequencing was done on a sample of blood. The receptors derive from a man in his 60s in good health.

The CDR3 DNA reads as TGTGCCAGCAGCCCGTCGGGCAGGACCAAAGAGACCCAGTACTTC. Translating it yields CASSPSGRTKETQYF. The rearrangement links TRBV5-6 to TRBJ2-5; unclear D gene. The CDR3 totals 15 residues. Germline V CDR1 and CDR2: SGHDT, YYEEEE. Trimming took off 4 bases at V and 3 bases at J, with 16 bases between the two ends.

The chain links TRBV20-1 to TRBJ2-3; D possibly matches TRBD1 or TRBD2 (5 bases each). Trimming removed 2 bases from V and 1 base from J, with 16 bases in between. Looked up from germline, CDR1 is DFQATT and CDR2 is SNEGSKA (reference sequence). CDR3 length equals 16 residues. The CDR3 nucleotides read TGCAGTGCTAGATCCAACCGGGACGCGGGCACAGATACGCAGTATTTT. Residues: CSARSNRDAGTDTQYF.

This chain uses TRBV24-1 with TRBJ2-7; TRBD1 might be the D (6 bases). Per germline, CDR1 KGHDR and CDR2 SFDVKD. V was clipped by 7 bases and J by 3 bases, with 12 bases between them. The length of the CDR3 is 13 residues. The CDR3 nucleotides are TGTGCCACCAGGGGACATTACCTCTACGAGCAGTACTTC. This translates into CATRGHYLYEQYF.

This chain links TRBV12-3 or TRBV12-4 with TRBJ2-2; TRBD2 might be the D (6 bases). V lost 3 bases and J 4 bases, leaving 9 bases between the germline ends. CDR3 size: 14 residues. CDR3 amino acids: CASSFGGRTGELFF. The DNA of the CDR3 is TGTGCCAGCAGTTTCGGAGGGCGCACCGGGGAGCTGTTTTTT.

The rearrangement uses TRBV25-1 and TRBJ2-5; TRBD1 aligns across 9 bases. CDR1 and CDR2 from the germline V gene are MGHDK and SYGVNS. V trimming: 4 bases; J trimming: 5 bases; junction bases outside the gene matches: 5. There are 14 residues in the CDR3. CDR3: CASSAATGGETQYF. Written as DNA, the CDR3 is TGTGCCAGCAGTGCCGCGACAGGGGGGGAGACCCAGTACTTC.

This chain joins TRBV16 and TRBJ2-2, with unresolved D. The CDR3 consists of 12 residues. Germline CDR1 reads KGHSY; CDR2 reads FQNENV. Trimming stripped 2 bases from V and 6 bases from J, with 4 bases between. The CDR3 protein is CASSQVSGELFF. Written as DNA, the CDR3 is TGTGCCAGCAGCCAAGTCTCCGGGGAGCTGTTTTTT.

CDR3 nucleotides: TGTGCCAGCAGTTCCATTCTAGCGGGGGGGTATGGCGAGCAGTACTTC. Amino acids: CASSSILAGGYGEQYF. The chain recombines TRBV28 with TRBJ2-7; 12 positions match TRBD2. CDR3 length equals 16 residues. Germline V gene data show CDR1 as MDHEN and CDR2 as SYDVKM. With V trimmed by 4 bases and J by 6 bases, 10 bases remained unmatched.

CDR3 nucleotides: TGTGCCAGCAGCCCAGGGGTAGCGGGGGCCCAAGAGACCCAGTACTTC. This sequence encodes CASSPGVAGAQETQYF. V usage is TRBV7-3 and J usage is TRBJ2-7; 9 nucleotides align to TRBD2. The tail of the sequence fits TRBJ2-5 better, so the J call may be wrong. The CDR3 has 16 amino acids. CDR1 and CDR2 (germline): SGHTA, FQGTGA.

The chain has TRBV5-1 and TRBJ2-5; maybe TRBD1 (6 bases). The length of the CDR3 is 13 residues. V was pared by 1 base and J by 10 bases, with 14 bases between. Germline V CDR1 and CDR2: SGHRS, YFSETQ. The DNA of the CDR3 is TGCGCCAGCAGCTTGTGGGCAGGGGACAACCAGTACTTC. Translation gives CASSLWAGDNQYF.

The rearrangement joins TRBV12-3 or TRBV12-4 to TRBJ2-3; TRBD2 is a possible D gene (6 bases). V lost 3 bases and J lost 5, with 15 bases in between. This CDR3 has 15 amino acids. CDR3 coding DNA: TGTGCCAGCAGTTTCACCGCGGGGTCGGTAGATACGCAGTATTTT. As protein: CASSFTAGSVDTQYF.

The V call is TRBV29-1, the J call TRBJ1-2; D unresolved. The germline V gene encodes CDR1 SQVTM and CDR2 ANQGSEA. Trimming pared 6 bases from V and 2 bases from J, leaving 7 bases between. The CDR3 is 11 amino acids. CDR3 DNA: TGCAGCGTAGTTTGGAACTATGGCTACACCTTC. Translation: CSVVWNYGYTF.

This clonotype was detected only once. The chain employs TRBV10-3 and TRBJ2-4; 7 bases are a match to TRBD2. The J call may be mistaken, given a closer DNA end match to TRBJ2-7. The CDR3 spans 12 residues. Germline V CDR1 and CDR2: ENHRY, SYGVKD. DNA for the CDR3: TGTGCCATCAGTGCCGGGAGGTCCGAGCAGTACTTC. Protein: CAISAGRSEQYF.

The chain has TRBV6-1 and TRBJ2-1; no clear D gene. V gave up 2 bases and J gave up 4 bases, with 18 bases separating them. CDR1 and CDR2 from the germline V gene are MNHNS and SASEGT. The CDR3 contains 17 residues. The CDR3 sequence is CASSESFGSSSYNEQFF. The CDR3 DNA sequence: TGTGCCAGCAGTGAATCTTTTGGCAGCTCTTCTTACAATGAGCAGTTCTTC.

V is TRBV6-2 or TRBV6-3 and J is TRBJ2-1; D may be TRBD1 (6 bases). The CDR3 is 17 residues long. CDR1 is MNHEY, CDR2 SVGEGT, per germline. Trimming stripped 4 bases from V and 4 bases from J, with 20 bases between. The CDR3 sequence is CASSSRGKGRGYNEQFF. The DNA for the CDR3 is TGTGCCAGCAGTTCCCGCGGCAAGGGCAGGGGATACAATGAGCAGTTCTTC.

This clonotype has a single count. This chain links TRBV6-2 or TRBV6-3 with TRBJ2-4; TRBD2 is a possible D gene (5 bases). The end of the DNA is better explained by TRBJ2-7, so the J call may be wrong. This CDR3 contains 12 residues. Looked up from germline, CDR1 is MNHEY and CDR2 is SVGEGT. The CDR3 loop reads CASTDFLYEQYF. In DNA, the CDR3 is TGTGCCAGCACGGACTTCCTCTACGAGCAGTACTTC.

This clonotype appeared a few times. The CDR3 protein is CASSLNSDQPQHF. CDR3 coding DNA: TGTGCCAGCAGTTTAAACAGCGATCAGCCCCAGCATTTT. The chain employs TRBV6-2 or TRBV6-3 and TRBJ1-5; D remains unclear. In germline, CDR1 is MNHEY, CDR2 SVGEGT. The germline V and J ends were trimmed by 4 bases and 5 bases, with 9 bases remaining between them. This CDR3 has 13 amino acids.

This rearrangement joins TRBV5-1 to TRBJ2-7, with 9 bases that match TRBD1. The J segment lost 3 bases and the V segment lost 4 bases, leaving 5 bases of the junction unmatched. This CDR3 has 14 residues. Germline CDR1 is SGHRS and CDR2 is YFSETQ. In DNA, the CDR3 is TGCGCCAGCAGCGAAGGGACAGGGTTCTACGAGCAGTACTTC. Its protein product is CASSEGTGFYEQYF.

V and J are TRBV30 and TRBJ1-4; D gene unclear. V lost 4 bases and J 4 bases, leaving 13 bases between the germline ends. Germline V gives CDR1 GTSNPN, CDR2 SVGIG (reference sequence). This CDR3 contains 14 residues. The CDR3 region has the DNA TGTGCCTGGATGAGTAGGCAGCTTAATGAAAAACTGTTTTTT. This gives the protein CAWMSRQLNEKLFF.

The chain carries TRBV11-2 and TRBJ1-6; maybe TRBD1 (5 bases). The CDR3 spans 18 residues. V was trimmed by 1 base and J by 0 bases, leaving 13 bases between them. Germline V gene data show CDR1 as SGHAT and CDR2 as FQNNGV. The CDR3 is CASSLVRGVSSYNSPLHF. The CDR3 nucleotides read TGTGCCAGCAGCTTAGTACGAGGGGTGAGCTCCTATAATTCACCCCTCCACTTT.

This clonotype was seen repeatedly, ten times or more. The V gene is TRBV9, the J gene TRBJ2-3; TRBD2 matches at 10 bases. The V and J ends lost 0 bases and 6 bases, in that order; junction bases with no gene match: 16. In germline, CDR1 is SGDLS, CDR2 YYNGEE. The CDR3 has 19 amino acids. The CDR3 nucleotides are TGTGCCAGCAGCGTAGGAAGAGGGGCAGCGGGGGGGAATTCGGATACGCAGTATTTT. Its protein product is CASSVGRGAAGGNSDTQYF.

The chain combines TRBV5-1 with TRBJ2-7; the match to TRBD2 covers 13 bases. V shed 2 bases, J shed 7 bases, and the junction held 12 bases outside the gene matches. The CDR3 runs 17 residues. Per the germline V gene, CDR1 is SGHRS and CDR2 is YFSETQ. CDR3 amino acids: CASSLTSGGALYNEQYF. Written as DNA, the CDR3 is TGCGCCAGCAGCTTAACTAGCGGGGGGGCCTTATACAATGAGCAGTACTTC.

This clonotype came up a few times. The chain carries TRBV7-2 and TRBJ2-1; D perhaps matches TRBD2 (5 bases). Deletions cut 11 bases from V and 0 bases from J, with 17 bases between. Germline V lookup: CDR1 SGHTA, CDR2 FQGNSA. This CDR3 is built from 15 residues. DNA of the CDR3: TGTGCCTCCCAAACCCGGGGATACTCCTACAATGAGCAGTTCTTC. Its translation is CASQTRGYSYNEQFF.

CDR3 nucleotide sequence: TGTGCCAGCAGATTGACAGGGGTGGATGGCTACACCTTC. Encoded protein: CASRLTGVDGYTF. The chain recombines TRBV6-2 or TRBV6-3 with TRBJ1-2, with 8 bases matching TRBD1. There are 13 residues in the CDR3. Germline values: CDR1 MNHEY, CDR2 SVGEGT. V trimming: 6 bases; J trimming: 6 bases; junction bases outside the gene matches: 6.

This chain joins TRBV18 and TRBJ2-5; tentatively, D is TRBD1 (6 bases). V lost 6 bases and J 2 bases, leaving 19 bases between the germline ends. The CDR3 extends over 16 amino acids. The germline V gene has CDR1 KGHSH and CDR2 LQKENI. The CDR3 loop reads CASSSATGWSQETQYF. In DNA form, the CDR3 reads TGTGCCAGCTCGTCTGCTACAGGGTGGTCACAAGAGACCCAGTACTTC.

This clonotype has ten or more counts. Sequence at one end of the junction differs from germline and may be a read error. The genes are TRBV28 and TRBJ2-1; D ambiguous. The CDR3 loop spans 12 amino acids. Germline lookup yields CDR1 MDHEN and CDR2 SYDVKM. The CDR3 region is CASSLSYNEQFF. The CDR3, as DNA: TGTGCCAGCAGCTTATCCTACAATGAGCAGTTCTTC.

This chain joins TRBV5-1 and TRBJ2-2; possibly TRBD2 for D (6 bases). The V end lost 4 bases, the J end lost 1 base, and 14 bases lay between the germline ends. This CDR3 contains 16 residues. Per germline, CDR1 SGHRS and CDR2 YFSETQ. The CDR3 region has the DNA TGCGCCAGCAGCCCCTCCGGGACTTTGAACACCGGGGAGCTGTTTTTT. As protein: CASSPSGTLNTGELFF.

The chain recombines TRBV9 with TRBJ2-1; D is undetermined. This CDR3 is built from 11 residues. V shed 3 bases and J shed 9 bases, with 7 bases lying between them. Germline V gene data show CDR1 as SGDLS and CDR2 as YYNGEE. Here the CDR3 DNA reads TGTGCCAGCAGCGACACCATTGAGCAGTTCTTC. Translation gives CASSDTIEQFF.